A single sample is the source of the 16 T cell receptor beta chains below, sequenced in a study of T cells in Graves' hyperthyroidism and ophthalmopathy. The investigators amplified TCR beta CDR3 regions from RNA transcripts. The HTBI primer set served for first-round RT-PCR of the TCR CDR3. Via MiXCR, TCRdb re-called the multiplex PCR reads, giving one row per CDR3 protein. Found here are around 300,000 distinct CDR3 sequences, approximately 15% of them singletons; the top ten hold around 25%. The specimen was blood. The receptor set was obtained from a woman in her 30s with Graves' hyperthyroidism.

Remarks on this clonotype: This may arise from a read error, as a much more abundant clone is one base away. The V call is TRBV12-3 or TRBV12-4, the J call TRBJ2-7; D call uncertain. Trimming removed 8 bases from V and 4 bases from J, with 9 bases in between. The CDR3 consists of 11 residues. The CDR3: CASGQNYEQYF. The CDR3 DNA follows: TGTGCCAGCGGTCAGAATTACGAGCAGTACTTC.

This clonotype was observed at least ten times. The CDR3 DNA reads as TGTGCCAGCAGCCCACAGGGGGATCAGCCCCAGCATTTT. It yields the protein CASSPQGDQPQHF. V and J are TRBV7-9 and TRBJ1-5; 8 bases match TRBD1. Germline CDR1 reads SEHNR; CDR2 reads FQNEAQ (reference sequence). With 5 bases clipped from V and 5 bases from J, the junction kept 2 bases outside the gene matches. CDR3 length: 13 residues.

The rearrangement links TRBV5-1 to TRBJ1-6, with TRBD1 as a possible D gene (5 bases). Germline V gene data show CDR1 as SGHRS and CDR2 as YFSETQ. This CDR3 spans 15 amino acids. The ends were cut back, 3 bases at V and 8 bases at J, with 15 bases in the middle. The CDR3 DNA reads TGCGCCAGCAGCTCCGCCCCAGGGTCAGATTCACCCCTCCACTTT. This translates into CASSSAPGSDSPLHF.

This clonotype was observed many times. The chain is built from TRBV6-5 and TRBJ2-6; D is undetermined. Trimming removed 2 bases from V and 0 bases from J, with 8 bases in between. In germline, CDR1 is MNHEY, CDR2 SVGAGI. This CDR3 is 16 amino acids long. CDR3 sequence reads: CASSYEALSGANVLTF. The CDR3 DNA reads TGTGCCAGCAGTTACGAGGCCCTCTCTGGGGCCAACGTCCTGACTTTC.

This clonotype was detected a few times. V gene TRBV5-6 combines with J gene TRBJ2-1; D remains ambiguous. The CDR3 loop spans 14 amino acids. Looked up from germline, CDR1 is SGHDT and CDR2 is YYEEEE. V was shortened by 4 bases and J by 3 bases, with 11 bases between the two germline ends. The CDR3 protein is CASSVSRIYNEQFF. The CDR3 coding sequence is TGTGCCAGCAGCGTGAGCAGAATCTACAATGAGCAGTTCTTC.

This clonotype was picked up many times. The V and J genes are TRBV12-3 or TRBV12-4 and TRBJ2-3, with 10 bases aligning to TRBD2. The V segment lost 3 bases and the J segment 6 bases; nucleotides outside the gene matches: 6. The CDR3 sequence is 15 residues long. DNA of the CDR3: TGTGCCAGCAGTTTGAGCGGGAGGGCCGATGATACGCAGTATTTT. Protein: CASSLSGRADDTQYF.

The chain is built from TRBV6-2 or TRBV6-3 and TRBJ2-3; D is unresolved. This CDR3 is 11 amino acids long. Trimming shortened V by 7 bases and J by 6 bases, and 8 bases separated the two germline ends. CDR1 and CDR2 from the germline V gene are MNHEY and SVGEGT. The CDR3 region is CASTDGDTQYF. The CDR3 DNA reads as TGTGCCAGCACCGATGGTGATACGCAGTATTTT.

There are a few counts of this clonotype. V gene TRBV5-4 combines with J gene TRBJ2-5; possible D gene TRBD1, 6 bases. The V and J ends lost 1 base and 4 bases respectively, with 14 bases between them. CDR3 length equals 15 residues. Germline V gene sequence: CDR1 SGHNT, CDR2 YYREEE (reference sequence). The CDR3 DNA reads TGTGCCAGCAGCTTGCTACAGGGAGTGGGAGAGACCCAGTACTTC. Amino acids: CASSLLQGVGETQYF.

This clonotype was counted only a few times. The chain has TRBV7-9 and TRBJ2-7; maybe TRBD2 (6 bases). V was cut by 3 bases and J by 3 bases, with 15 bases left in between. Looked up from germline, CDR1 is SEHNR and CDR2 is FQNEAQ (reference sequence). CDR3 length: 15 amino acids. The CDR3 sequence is CASSLGLASHYEQYF. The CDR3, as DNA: TGTGCCAGCAGCTTGGGTCTAGCGTCTCACTACGAGCAGTACTTC.

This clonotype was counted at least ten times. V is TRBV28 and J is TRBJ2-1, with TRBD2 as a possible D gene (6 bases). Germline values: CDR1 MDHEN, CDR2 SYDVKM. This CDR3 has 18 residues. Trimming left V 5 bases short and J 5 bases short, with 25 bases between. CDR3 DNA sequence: TGTGCCAGCAGTAGGTTAAGTTTTCGACTAGAATGGGACAATGAGCAGTTCTTC. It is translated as CASSRLSFRLEWDNEQFF.

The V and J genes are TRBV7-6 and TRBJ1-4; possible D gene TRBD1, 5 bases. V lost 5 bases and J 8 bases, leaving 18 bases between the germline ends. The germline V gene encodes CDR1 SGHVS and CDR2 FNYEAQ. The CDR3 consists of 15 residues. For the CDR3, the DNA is TGTGCCAGCAGCCCCGTCTGGGGGTTGGTAGAAAAACTGTTTTTT. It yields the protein CASSPVWGLVEKLFF.

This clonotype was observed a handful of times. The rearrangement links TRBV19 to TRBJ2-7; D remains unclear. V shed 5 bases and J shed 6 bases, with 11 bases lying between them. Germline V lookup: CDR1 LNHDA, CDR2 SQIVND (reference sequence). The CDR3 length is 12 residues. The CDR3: CASSGDLSEQYF. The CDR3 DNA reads TGTGCCAGTAGTGGGGATTTATCCGAGCAGTACTTC.

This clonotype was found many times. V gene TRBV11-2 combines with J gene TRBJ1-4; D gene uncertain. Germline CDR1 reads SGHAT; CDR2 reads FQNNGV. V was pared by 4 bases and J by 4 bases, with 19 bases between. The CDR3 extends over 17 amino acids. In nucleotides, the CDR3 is TGTGCCAGCAGCTCCCTAACGTTGGGGAGCCTTAATGAAAAACTGTTTTTT. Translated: CASSSLTLGSLNEKLFF.

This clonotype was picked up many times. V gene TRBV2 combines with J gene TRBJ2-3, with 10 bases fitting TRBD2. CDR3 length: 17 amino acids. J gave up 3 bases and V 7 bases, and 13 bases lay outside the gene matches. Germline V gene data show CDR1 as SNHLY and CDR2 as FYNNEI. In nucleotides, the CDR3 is TGTGCCAGCACGGGACGGCTAGCGGGAGTTGGAACAGATACGCAGTATTTT. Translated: CASTGRLAGVGTDTQYF.

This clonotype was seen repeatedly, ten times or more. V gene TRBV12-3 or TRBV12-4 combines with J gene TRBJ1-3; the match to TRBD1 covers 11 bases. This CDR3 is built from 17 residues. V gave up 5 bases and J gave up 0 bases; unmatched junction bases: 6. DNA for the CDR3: TGTGCCAGCAGTCGGACAGGGGGCGATGCCTCTGGAAACACCATATATTTT. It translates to CASSRTGGDASGNTIYF.

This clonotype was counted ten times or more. CDR3 sequence (DNA): TGTGCCAGCAGACCGGGACATAGCAATCAGCCCCAGCATTTT. Protein sequence: CASRPGHSNQPQHF. This chain connects TRBV12-3 or TRBV12-4 to TRBJ1-5, with a tentative D call TRBD1 (6 bases). The CDR3 is 14 amino acids. The V gene lost 6 bases and the J gene lost 0 bases, with 9 bases spanning the gap.